The T cell receptor beta chain described here comes from a study of blood T cell repertoires in COVID-19. Study-level background: Sites across the United States, Italy and Spain contributed samples from acute and convalescent COVID-19.

This clone came up once. Repertoires were generated with immunoSEQ multiplex PCR, while TCRdb's copy carries only in-frame clones and drops some. The table lists more than 200,000 clones, approximately 82% of them singletons, with around 8.7% in the top ten. V trimming: 3 bases; J trimming: 0 bases; junction bases outside the gene matches: 4. The CDR3 consists of 17 residues. The germline V gene encodes CDR1 SGHNT and CDR2 YYREEE (reference sequence). This sequence was found in a woman in her forties or fifties with acute or convalescent COVID-19. The sample taken for sequencing was peripheral blood. This chain joins TRBV5-4 and TRBJ2-1; 12 positions agree with TRBD2. CDR3 DNA: TGTGCCAGCAGCTCCCCGACTAGCGGGAGCTCCTACAATGAGCAGTTCTTC. Translated: CASSSPTSGSSYNEQFF.